The 5 T cell receptor beta chains presented below share a single source sample, sequenced in a study of blood T cell repertoires in COVID-19. Sequencing was performed with immunoSEQ multiplex PCR; in TCRdb, only in-frame clones are kept and a portion is missing. The repertoire holds approximately 170,000 clones, approximately 87% seen once, with 3.5% to 4.5% in the top ten. The sequencing input was peripheral blood. Source of these receptors: a woman in her seventies with acute or convalescent COVID-19.

The chain carries TRBV2 and TRBJ2-3; 7 bases align to TRBD1. V trimming: 4 bases; J trimming: 3 bases; junction bases outside the gene matches: 7. Germline CDR1 is SNHLY and CDR2 is FYNNEI. This CDR3 is built from 15 residues. The CDR3 is CASSVGQTHTDTQYF. The CDR3 coding sequence is TGTGCCAGCAGTGTGGGACAGACTCATACAGATACGCAGTATTTT.

The table lists this clone with a count of one. This chain joins TRBV7-8 and TRBJ2-3; D is undetermined. Germline V gene data show CDR1 as SGHVS and CDR2 as FQNEAQ. Deletions cut 3 bases from V and 1 base from J, with 5 bases between. The CDR3 length is 13 residues. The CDR3 nucleotides are TGTGCCAGCAGCTTTTTCGGCACAGATACGCAGTATTTT. Protein: CASSFFGTDTQYF.

The genes are TRBV11-2 and TRBJ2-1, with D possibly matching TRBD1 (5 bases). Germline-derived CDR1 and CDR2 are SGHAT and FQNNGV. The V end was cut by 6 bases, the J end by 9 bases, with 15 bases between. This CDR3 is 13 amino acids long. The DNA for the CDR3 is TGTGCCAGCAGGGGGCCCCTTCTGGGTGAGCAGTTCTTC. The encoded protein is CASRGPLLGEQFF.

This rearrangement joins TRBV5-5 to TRBJ1-1; 9 nucleotides line up with TRBD1. V dropped 0 bases and J dropped 1; count of bases not matched to a gene: 4. Germline V lookup: CDR1 SGHKS, CDR2 YYEKEE (reference sequence). This CDR3 region has 16 residues. This CDR3 is CASSLGRGQGNTEAFF. CDR3 nucleotides: TGTGCCAGCAGCTTGGGGCGGGGACAGGGGAACACTGAAGCTTTCTTT.

The rearrangement links TRBV6-2 or TRBV6-3 to TRBJ1-1; 7 bases match TRBD1. The CDR3 consists of 14 residues. V shed 2 bases, J shed 0 bases, and the junction held 0 bases outside the gene matches. Germline V gives CDR1 MNHEY, CDR2 SVGEGT. CDR3 in amino acids: CASSYGQVNTEAFF. CDR3 DNA: TGTGCCAGCAGTTACGGACAGGTGAACACTGAAGCTTTCTTT.